The next 21 T cell receptor beta chains were all read from a single sample in a study of neurological immune-mediated disorders. TCRdb passed the 5' RACE reads through MiXCR, listing each CDR3 protein once. This table holds some 60,000 distinct CDR3 sequences, roughly 3.5% found once. What was sequenced was PBMCs. These receptors were taken from a woman aged 25 to 39 with multiple sclerosis.

In regard to this clonotype: One junction end does not reproduce the germline sequence, and a read error may be involved. The J gene is TRBJ2-3, the V gene TRBV9; 8 bases fit TRBD2. This CDR3 comprises 16 residues. Germline CDR1 reads SGDLS; CDR2 reads YYNGEE. CDR3 in DNA: TGTGCCAGCAGCCCAGGAGCGGGGGCTAGCACAGATACACAGTATTTT. This sequence encodes CASSPGAGASTDTQYF.

The table lists this clonotype with many counts. The chain uses TRBV6-5 and TRBJ2-5; D uncertain. The CDR3 is made up of 13 amino acids. The V and J ends lost 6 bases and 4 bases respectively, with 12 bases between them. CDR1 and CDR2 from the germline V gene are MNHEY and SVGAGI. CDR3 DNA sequence: TGTGCCAGCAGCACATGGCTAGGAGAGACCCAGTACTTC. This translates into CASSTWLGETQYF.

This clonotype was counted many times. The CDR3 region is CSCRRGDGYTF. Written as DNA, the CDR3 is TGCAGCTGTAGGCGGGGCGATGGCTACACCTTC. This rearrangement joins TRBV29-1 to TRBJ1-2, with a tentative D call TRBD1 (5 bases). Germline CDR1 SQVTM, CDR2 ANQGSEA. The CDR3 has 11 residues. The V end lost 8 bases, the J end lost 6 bases, and 13 bases lay between the germline ends.

This clonotype was detected many times. CDR3 region: CASSLAVTSGGQHNEQFF. In DNA, the CDR3 is TGTGCCAGCAGCTTAGCCGTGACTAGCGGGGGGCAACACAATGAGCAGTTCTTC. The V gene is TRBV7-6, the J gene TRBJ2-1; TRBD2 matches 13 bases. V lost 0 bases to trimming and J lost 5 bases; unmatched junction nucleotides: 7. Germline V lookup: CDR1 SGHVS, CDR2 FNYEAQ. This CDR3 is 18 amino acids long.

This clonotype has at least ten counts. The gene calls are TRBV20-1 and TRBJ2-1, with 14 bases that match TRBD2. The length of the CDR3 is 13 residues. The trim removed 5 bases at V and 10 bases at J, leaving 4 bases unmatched. The germline V gene encodes CDR1 DFQATT and CDR2 SNEGSKA (reference sequence). The CDR3 spells CSAPGTSGSEQFF. In nucleotides, the CDR3 is TGCAGTGCTCCCGGGACTAGCGGGAGCGAGCAGTTCTTC.

This clonotype was counted ten times or more. The chain carries TRBV20-1 and TRBJ2-1, with 9 nucleotides matching TRBD2. The CDR3 runs 15 residues. V dropped 6 bases and J dropped 4; count of bases not matched to a gene: 10. Germline V lookup: CDR1 DFQATT, CDR2 SNEGSKA (reference sequence). CDR3 region: CSARPLAGPYNEQFF. CDR3 sequence (DNA): TGCAGTGCCCGGCCACTAGCGGGCCCTTACAATGAGCAGTTCTTC.

A few counts support this clonotype. This rearrangement joins TRBV7-3 to TRBJ2-7; perhaps TRBD2 as D (6 bases). The germline gives CDR1 SGHTA, CDR2 FQGTGA. The CDR3 spans 16 residues. Trimming removed 5 bases at V and 4 bases at J, with 21 bases between. CDR3 bases: TGTGCCAGCAGCCCCCGTCAGTCCCGGGACTTGTACGAGCAGTACTTC. It yields the protein CASSPRQSRDLYEQYF.

This clonotype was observed many times. The chain recombines TRBV20-1 with TRBJ2-7, with a tentative D call TRBD1 (5 bases). CDR3 length: 17 residues. Germline V lookup: CDR1 DFQATT, CDR2 SNEGSKA (reference sequence). V shed 0 bases and J shed 0 bases, with 18 bases lying between them. CDR3: CSARDPYSLDSSYEQYF. DNA for the CDR3: TGCAGTGCTAGAGACCCTTACTCCCTCGACAGCTCCTACGAGCAGTACTTC.

This clonotype was recorded at least ten times. This chain joins TRBV7-6 and TRBJ2-3, with TRBD2 matching 9 bases. J gave up 0 bases and V 5 bases, and 9 bases lay outside the gene matches. This CDR3 comprises 17 residues. Germline V lookup: CDR1 SGHVS, CDR2 FNYEAQ. In DNA form, the CDR3 reads TGTGCCAGCAGCAGTACAGCGGGGGGTACTAGCACAGATACGCAGTATTTT. It yields the protein CASSSTAGGTSTDTQYF.

This clonotype was detected ten times or more. This chain joins TRBV7-6 and TRBJ2-7; 8 bases line up with TRBD1. The CDR3 is 14 amino acids. The germline V gene has CDR1 SGHVS and CDR2 FNYEAQ. Trimming removed 5 bases from V and 5 bases from J; junction bases left unmatched: 8. The CDR3 region has the DNA TGTGCCAGCAGCCGGACAGGGATTTTTAACGAGCAGTACTTC. Residues: CASSRTGIFNEQYF.

Comments on this clonotype: The CDR3 ends on some other residue instead of the conserved phenylalanine or tryptophan, so this is likely a read error. The chain joins TRBV12-3 or TRBV12-4 to TRBJ2-1; D unresolved. Trimming removed 5 bases from V and 4 bases from J, with 3 bases in between. This CDR3 comprises 11 residues. The CDR3 region has the DNA TGTGCCAGCAGTGGGTACAATGAGCAGTTCAAC. This codes for CASSGYNEQFN.

This clonotype was picked up many times. The J gene is TRBJ2-1, the V gene TRBV24-1; D remains unclear. V lost 3 bases and J lost 1, with 9 bases in between. This CDR3 spans 15 amino acids. Germline CDR1 reads KGHDR; CDR2 reads SFDVKD. The CDR3 coding sequence is TGTGCCACCAGTGATACTATGCTTTCCTACAATGAGCAGTTCTTC. Its translation is CATSDTMLSYNEQFF.

V usage is TRBV4-1 and J usage is TRBJ1-2; D call uncertain. The CDR3 runs 15 residues. V was trimmed by 3 bases and J by 7 bases, leaving 18 bases between them. Germline CDR1 reads MGHRA; CDR2 reads YSYEKL. This CDR3 reads CASSHPSVKGSGYTF. The CDR3 nucleotides are TGCGCCAGCAGCCACCCCTCAGTCAAGGGCAGTGGCTACACCTTC.

This clonotype was seen ten or more times. The CDR3 reads CASSLGIKQGSNQPQHF. CDR3 in DNA: TGTGCCAGCAGTTTAGGGATCAAACAGGGGAGCAATCAGCCCCAGCATTTT. The chain uses TRBV28 and TRBJ1-5, with 7 bases fitting TRBD1. This CDR3 comprises 17 residues. V gave up 2 bases and J gave up 1 base; unmatched junction bases: 8. Germline V CDR1 and CDR2: MDHEN, SYDVKM.

This clonotype occurred many times. The genes are TRBV5-1 and TRBJ1-1; D possibly corresponds to TRBD1 (6 bases). CDR1 is SGHRS and CDR2 is YFSETQ in the germline V gene. V was cut by 4 bases and J by 1 base, with 14 bases left in between. This CDR3 is 15 amino acids long. The CDR3 nucleotides are TGCGCCAGCAGCCCGTCGACAGGACAGAACACTGAAGCTTTCTTT. It codes for CASSPSTGQNTEAFF. The whole variable domain, filled in from reference TRBV5-1 and TRBJ1-1, reads KAGVTQTPRYLIKTRGQQVTLSCSPISGHRSVSWYQQTPGQGLQFLFEYFSETQRNKGNFPGRFSGRQFSNSRSEMNVSTLELGDSALYLCASSPSTGQNTEAFFGQGTRLTVV.

This clonotype has a count of ten or more. This chain uses TRBV6-2 or TRBV6-3 with TRBJ1-5; D gene unclear. The ends were cut back, 5 bases at V and 2 bases at J, with 19 bases in the middle. The CDR3 sequence is 17 residues long. CDR1 and CDR2 (germline): MNHEY, SVGEGT. CDR3 sequence (DNA): TGTGCCAGCAGTCGCCCTTTCACGGGTTTCGGCAATCAGCCCCAGCATTTT. This codes for CASSRPFTGFGNQPQHF.

This clonotype has at least ten counts. The J gene is TRBJ1-1, the V gene TRBV3-1; 7 nucleotides match TRBD1. The CDR3 spans 15 residues. Germline V gene data show CDR1 as LGHDT and CDR2 as YNNKEL (reference sequence). The junction had 8 bases not matched to a gene; V was cut back by 3 bases and J by 4 bases. The CDR3 loop reads CASSHGQGVGTEAFF. Here the CDR3 DNA reads TGTGCCAGCAGCCACGGGCAGGGGGTAGGCACTGAAGCTTTCTTT.

Ten or more counts support this clonotype. The CDR3 spells CASSFLGTGRHEQYF. Written as DNA, the CDR3 is TGTGCCAGCAGTTTCCTGGGGACAGGGAGGCACGAGCAGTACTTC. The V call is TRBV28, the J call TRBJ2-7, with 9 bases matching TRBD1. V lost 3 bases and J lost 5; bases outside the gene matches: 8. CDR1 is MDHEN, CDR2 SYDVKM, per germline. The CDR3 totals 15 residues. The complete variable domain, with remaining parts taken from reference TRBV28 and TRBJ2-7, reads DVKVTQSSRYLVKRTGEKVFLECVQDMDHENMFWYRQDPGLGLRLIYFSYDVKMKEKGDIPEGYSVSREKKERFSLILESASTNQTSMYLCASSFLGTGRHEQYFGPGTRLTVT.

Note on this clonotype: This may stem from a read error, because a much larger clone lies one nucleotide away. The V gene is TRBV6-2 or TRBV6-3, the J gene TRBJ2-7, with TRBD2 matching 8 bases. Per the germline V gene, CDR1 is MNHEY and CDR2 is SVGEGT. After removal of 5 bases from V and 0 bases from J, the junction contained 3 bases not matched to a gene. The CDR3 runs to 14 residues. CDR3 in amino acids: CASSGTRGSYEQYF. The CDR3 nucleotides read TGTGCCAGCAGTGGGACTAGAGGCTCCTACGAGCAGTACTTC.

This clonotype was seen repeatedly, ten times or more. This chain links TRBV7-2 with TRBJ2-7; 7 nucleotides align to TRBD1. With 2 bases clipped from V and 1 base from J, the junction kept 5 bases outside the gene matches. Germline CDR1 SGHTA, CDR2 FQGNSA. The CDR3 is made up of 15 amino acids. The CDR3, as DNA: TGTGCCAGCAGCTTAAGTCCACAGGGGTCCTACGAGCAGTACTTC. This gives the protein CASSLSPQGSYEQYF.

In its sample, this clonotype was seen many times. The chain is built from TRBV29-1 and TRBJ2-1; a possible D gene is TRBD1 (5 bases). The CDR3 runs to 13 residues. Trimming took off 7 bases at V and 5 bases at J, with 15 bases between the two ends. Germline V gene lookup returns CDR1 SQVTM and CDR2 ANQGSEA. CDR3 sequence: CSAHRYRDNEQFF. The CDR3 bases are TGCAGCGCCCACAGGTATCGTGACAATGAGCAGTTCTTC.